A single sample is the source of the 7 T cell receptor beta chains below, sequenced in a study of OX40 agonist ivuxolimab in advanced cancers. Libraries were made using the immunoSEQ multiplex PCR assay. TCRdb stores this immuneACCESS table with in-frame sequences only. Part of the clones is absent; in the studies checked, under half of the shortfall reflects unresolved V genes, and no reason is known for the rest. Within this sample are approximately 94,000 clones, with about 91% of them counted one time only. The ten largest clones represent around 0.16% of the sample. The input for sequencing was CD4+ or CD8+ T cells sorted from blood, taken in a trial of the OX40 agonist ivuxolimab. Receptors were obtained from an adult with an advanced solid tumor such as melanoma, head and neck, liver or kidney cancer.

The chain carries TRBV4-1 and TRBJ2-4; D remains ambiguous. The CDR3 is 13 residues long. Looked up from germline, CDR1 is MGHRA and CDR2 is YSYEKL. The ends were cut back, 0 bases at V and 6 bases at J, with 6 bases in the middle. As DNA, the CDR3 is TGCGCCAGCAGCCAAGATCGGCTAAACATTCAGTACTTC. This sequence encodes CASSQDRLNIQYF.

The genes are TRBV19 and TRBJ2-1; D is tentatively TRBD1 or TRBD2 (6 bases each). Trimming removed 1 base from V and 6 bases from J, with 22 bases in between. The CDR3 sequence is 18 residues long. The germline V gene has CDR1 LNHDA and CDR2 SQIVND (reference sequence). CDR3 DNA sequence: TGTGCCAGTAGTATAGCTCGAAGGACGGGGGCCCCCTCCAATGAGCAGTTCTTC. It yields the protein CASSIARRTGAPSNEQFF.

The rearrangement uses TRBV29-1 and TRBJ1-2; D unresolved. The V end lost 5 bases, the J end lost 0 bases, and 7 bases lay between the germline ends. The CDR3 spans 12 residues. Per germline, CDR1 SQVTM and CDR2 ANQGSEA. This CDR3 reads CSVRTANYGYTF. DNA of the CDR3: TGCAGCGTTAGGACTGCTAACTATGGCTACACCTTC.

The chain joins TRBV5-1 to TRBJ2-7; 9 nucleotides agree with TRBD2. V lost 0 bases and J lost 1; bases outside the gene matches: 5. This CDR3 region has 16 residues. Germline values: CDR1 SGHRS, CDR2 YFSETQ. CDR3 residues: CASSLGGGGVSYEQYF. The CDR3 region has the DNA TGCGCCAGCAGCTTGGGCGGGGGGGGCGTATCCTACGAGCAGTACTTC.

V gene TRBV11-3 combines with J gene TRBJ2-3; TRBD1 or TRBD2 may be the D gene (5 bases each). V was trimmed by 6 bases and J by 2 bases, leaving 12 bases between them. The CDR3 consists of 14 residues. CDR1 is SGHNT and CDR2 is YENEEA in the germline V gene. DNA of the CDR3: TGTGCCAGCAGTAGGGACCTTCACACAGATACGCAGTATTTT. This encodes CASSRDLHTDTQYF.

The chain joins TRBV9 to TRBJ2-5; 8 bases agree with TRBD2. The junction had 9 bases not matched to a gene; V was cut back by 5 bases and J by 6 bases. Germline V gives CDR1 SGDLS, CDR2 YYNGEE. This CDR3 comprises 14 residues. Written as DNA, the CDR3 is TGTGCCAGCAGTACTGGTCCGGGAGGGCAGACCCAGTACTTC. Translation gives CASSTGPGGQTQYF.

About this clone: Compared with germline, one end of the junction differs, possibly owing to a read error. This CDR3 reads CAWSVWGRSSSNEQYF. As DNA, the CDR3 is TGTGCCTGGAGTGTTTGGGGTCGTTCGAGCTCCAACGAGCAGTACTTC. The rearrangement links TRBV30 to TRBJ2-7; D gene ambiguous. This CDR3 is built from 16 residues. Germline values: CDR1 GTSNPN, CDR2 SVGIG (reference sequence).